What follows are 24 T cell receptor beta chains derived from one specimen sequenced in a study of blood T cell repertoires in COVID-19. Some clones are missing from TCRdb's copy, which holds only in-frame ones; the method was immunoSEQ multiplex PCR. Here the sample spans approximately 200,000 clones, 84% being singletons. The sample taken for sequencing was peripheral blood. Receptors were obtained from an older woman who had recovered from COVID-19.

The chain links TRBV7-9 to TRBJ1-1, with D possibly matching TRBD1 (5 bases). This CDR3 region has 11 residues. Germline CDR1 reads SEHNR; CDR2 reads FQNEAQ (reference sequence). Trimming left V 5 bases short and J 11 bases short, with 12 bases between. CDR3 region: CASSPDIWAFF. For the CDR3, the DNA is TGTGCCAGCAGCCCGGACATATGGGCTTTCTTT.

In this sample, this clone turned up once. This specimen includes other DNA sequences encoding the same CDR3. The chain links TRBV7-9 to TRBJ1-1; no definite D call. The V end lost 1 base, the J end lost 1 base, and 7 bases lay between the germline ends. Germline-derived CDR1 and CDR2 are SEHNR and FQNEAQ (reference sequence). The CDR3 has 14 residues. Here the CDR3 DNA reads TGTGCCAGCAGCTTAGGTCCAGGGAACACTGAAGCTTTCTTT. This codes for CASSLGPGNTEAFF.

This clone was detected a few times. The chain uses TRBV9 and TRBJ2-2; D is ambiguous. The CDR3 runs 13 residues. Deletions cut 1 base from V and 6 bases from J, with 7 bases between. The germline gives CDR1 SGDLS, CDR2 YYNGEE. The chain's CDR3 is CASSVFSSGELFF. DNA for the CDR3: TGTGCCAGCAGCGTATTTTCCTCCGGGGAGCTGTTTTTT.

This chain links TRBV11-3 with TRBJ2-3, with TRBD2 identical over 9 bases. CDR3 length: 16 residues. V was pared by 4 bases and J by 5 bases, with 10 bases of the junction left unmatched. Germline V gene data show CDR1 as SGHNT and CDR2 as YENEEA. The CDR3 here is CASSSRGAGGQDTQYF. CDR3 nucleotides: TGTGCCAGCAGCTCGAGAGGCGCGGGGGGGCAAGATACGCAGTATTTT.

As DNA, the CDR3 is TGTGCCAGCAGCTTGAGTCGAGGGAACACCGGGGAGCTGTTTTTT. Translated, it gives CASSLSRGNTGELFF. This chain links TRBV5-6 with TRBJ2-2; D is unclear. Looked up from germline, CDR1 is SGHDT and CDR2 is YYEEEE. The CDR3 runs to 15 residues. Trimming removed 1 base from V and 1 base from J, with 8 bases in between.

The V call is TRBV28, the J call TRBJ2-7, with D hard to call. CDR1 is MDHEN, CDR2 SYDVKM, per germline. The length of the CDR3 is 14 residues. V lost 1 base, J lost 5 bases, and 12 bases lay in between. The DNA of the CDR3 is TGTGCCAGCAGTTTATCGATCGGTGGTGACGAGCAGTACTTC. Translation gives CASSLSIGGDEQYF.

The gene calls are TRBV6-5 and TRBJ2-3; TRBD1 is a possible D gene (6 bases). From germline, CDR1 is MNHEY and CDR2 SVGAGI. V lost 0 bases to trimming and J lost 4 bases, with 14 bases between them. CDR3 length equals 16 residues. This CDR3 is CASSYSWGQGPDTQYF. In DNA form, the CDR3 reads TGTGCCAGCAGTTACTCGTGGGGACAAGGACCAGATACGCAGTATTTT.

This chain joins TRBV3-1 (or the pseudogene TRBV3-2) and TRBJ2-7; a weak D match, TRBD1 (7 bases). This CDR3 has 17 amino acids. CDR1 and CDR2 (germline): LGHDT, YNNKEL (reference sequence). The V and J ends lost 1 base and 2 bases respectively, with 18 bases between them. The chain's CDR3 is CASSQGVRGTATYEQYF. For the CDR3, the DNA is TGTGCCAGCAGCCAAGGCGTTCGGGGGACAGCTACCTACGAGCAGTACTTC.

The chain uses TRBV7-3 and TRBJ2-7; 7 bases map to TRBD2. Germline V gives CDR1 SGHTA, CDR2 FQGTGA. The V and J ends lost 5 bases and 7 bases, in that order; junction bases with no gene match: 17. This CDR3 region has 16 residues. DNA for the CDR3: TGTGCCAGCAGCCCCCGATTAGAGCGGGGTGTTTGTGAGCAGTACTTC. It translates to CASSPRLERGVCEQYF.

V gene TRBV9 combines with J gene TRBJ1-2; 9 bases line up with TRBD1. V shed 4 bases, J shed 11 bases, and the junction held 9 bases outside the gene matches. The CDR3 spans 13 residues. The germline CDR1 and CDR2 sequences are SGDLS and YYNGEE. In DNA, the CDR3 is TGTGCCAGCAGCCCTTTTTCCGGGACAGGGTACACCTTC. It is translated as CASSPFSGTGYTF. Full variable domain (rest looked up from reference TRBV9 and TRBJ1-2): DSGVTQTPKHLITATGQRVTLRCSPRSGDLSVYWYQQSLDQGLQFLIQYYNGEERAKGNILERFSAQQFPDLHSELNLSSLELGDSALYFCASSPFSGTGYTFGSGTRLTVV.

This clone occurred a few times. This chain uses TRBV19 with TRBJ1-5; D may be TRBD1 (6 bases). Germline CDR1 is LNHDA and CDR2 is SQIVND (reference sequence). V lost 9 bases, J lost 3 bases, and 9 bases lay in between. The CDR3 has 12 amino acids. The CDR3, as DNA: TGTGCCAGCGGACAGACCAATCAGCCCCAGCATTTT. It yields the protein CASGQTNQPQHF.

The chain is built from TRBV12-3 or TRBV12-4 and TRBJ2-1, with 7 bases matching TRBD2. The V gene end was trimmed by 3 bases and the J gene end by 15 bases; junction bases not matched to a gene: 8. The CDR3 loop spans 12 amino acids. The CDR3 spells CASSFTSEDRFF. CDR3 nucleotides: TGTGCCAGCAGTTTTACTAGCGAAGATCGGTTCTTC.

CDR3 loop: CASSLGQGDSDTEAFF. The CDR3, as DNA: TGTGCCAGCAGCTTAGGCCAAGGGGACAGCGACACTGAAGCTTTCTTT. The rearrangement uses TRBV13 and TRBJ1-1, with 7 positions matching TRBD1. Germline assignment: CDR1 PRHDT and CDR2 FYEKMQ (reference sequence). The V gene end was trimmed by 0 bases and the J gene end by 3 bases; junction bases not matched to a gene: 7. The CDR3 has 16 residues.

This chain joins TRBV21-1 and TRBJ1-5; the DNA was not used to check the table's D call, TRBD1. TRBV21-1 is listed as a pseudogene. The CDR3 consists of 16 residues. For the CDR3, the DNA is TGTGCCAGCAGCAAAATAAGGACAGGGGGCAAACAGCCCCAGCATTTT. It specifies CASSKIRTGGKQPQHF.

V usage is TRBV12-1 and J usage is TRBJ2-6; the table calls TRBD1, which could not be checked here. TRBV12-1 is a pseudogene segment. CDR3 length equals 18 residues. This CDR3 reads CATQQALQGPSGANVLTF. The CDR3 nucleotides read TGTGCTACCCAGCAGGCGCTACAGGGACCCTCTGGGGCCAACGTCCTGACTTTC.

The J gene is TRBJ2-3, the V gene TRBV18; D unclear. CDR1 is KGHSH and CDR2 is LQKENI in the germline V gene. Trimming took off 6 bases at V and 3 bases at J, with 10 bases between the two ends. The CDR3 extends over 13 amino acids. The CDR3 protein is CASSPLVTDTQYF. The CDR3 region has the DNA TGTGCCAGCTCTCCCCTTGTGACAGATACGCAGTATTTT. The variable domain in full, with the rest retrieved from reference TRBV18 and TRBJ2-3, is NAGVMQNPRHLVRRRGQEARLRCSPMKGHSHVYWYRQLPEEGLKFMVYLQKENIIDESGMPKERFSAEFPKEGPSILRIQQVVRGDSAAYFCASSPLVTDTQYFGPGTRLTVL.

The gene calls are TRBV10-3 and TRBJ1-5; a possible D gene is TRBD1 (6 bases). Trimming pared 6 bases from V and 2 bases from J, leaving 14 bases between. From germline, CDR1 is ENHRY and CDR2 SYGVKD. The CDR3 is made up of 15 amino acids. The CDR3 DNA reads as TGTGCCATCAGCGATTCTTCAGGGGGCAATCAGCCCCAGCATTTT. Translating gives CAISDSSGGNQPQHF.

This rearrangement joins TRBV30 to TRBJ1-4; a possible D gene is TRBD1 (6 bases). CDR1 and CDR2 (germline): GTSNPN, SVGIG (reference sequence). The CDR3 is 16 residues long. Trimming pared 0 bases from V and 4 bases from J, leaving 15 bases between. In DNA form, the CDR3 reads TGTGCCTGGAGTGTAGGGGACACGGGCTATAATGAAAAACTGTTTTTT. Its protein is CAWSVGDTGYNEKLFF. Full variable domain (rest looked up from reference TRBV30 and TRBJ1-4): SQTIHQWPATLVQPVGSPLSLECTVEGTSNPNLYWYRQAAGRGLQLLFYSVGIGQISSEVPQNLSASRPQDRQFILSSKKLLLSDSGFYLCAWSVGDTGYNEKLFFGSGTQLSVL.

This clone has just a few counts. V usage is TRBV7-2 and J usage is TRBJ2-2; D is ambiguous. The CDR3 is made up of 15 amino acids. The V gene's germline CDR1 is SGHTA and CDR2 FQGNSA. V dropped 6 bases and J dropped 0 bases, with 11 bases sitting between them. The CDR3 protein is CASSRNSANTGELFF. The CDR3 bases are TGTGCCAGCAGTCGGAACAGTGCGAACACCGGGGAGCTGTTTTTT.

The CDR3 DNA follows: TGTGCCAGCAGCTTACGTGGGCAGGGCGACCCCAATCAGCCCCAGCATTTT. Amino acids: CASSLRGQGDPNQPQHF. This chain links TRBV11-3 with TRBJ1-5; D is perhaps TRBD1 (5 bases). V lost 2 bases, J lost 3 bases, and 17 bases lay in between. This CDR3 spans 17 amino acids. The germline V gene encodes CDR1 SGHNT and CDR2 YENEEA.

This rearrangement joins TRBV12-5 to TRBJ2-1, with 9 positions matching TRBD1. V shed 2 bases and J 8 bases; nucleotides not matched to a gene: 10. Germline V gene data show CDR1 as LGHNT and CDR2 as FRNRAP. The CDR3 totals 16 residues. The CDR3 loop reads CASGLFTGGAFYEQFF. The CDR3 bases are TGTGCTAGTGGTTTGTTCACAGGGGGCGCCTTTTATGAGCAGTTCTTC.

The chain is built from TRBV5-1 and TRBJ1-1, with D perhaps matching TRBD1 (5 bases). The V and J ends lost 0 bases and 0 bases respectively, with 18 bases between them. The V gene's germline CDR1 is SGHRS and CDR2 YFSETQ. The CDR3 is 18 residues long. CDR3: CASSLAGGVSPMNTEAFF. The CDR3 nucleotides are TGCGCCAGCAGCTTGGCTGGGGGGGTTTCGCCTATGAACACTGAAGCTTTCTTT.

The chain combines TRBV7-9 with TRBJ1-1; D is ambiguous. Trimming cost V 4 bases and J 1 base, with 13 bases left between them. The CDR3 has 15 amino acids. CDR1 SEHNR and CDR2 FQNEAQ come from the germline V gene (reference sequence). The CDR3 sequence is CASSWGIGENTEAFF. The CDR3 DNA reads TGTGCCAGCAGCTGGGGAATCGGGGAGAACACTGAAGCTTTCTTT.

This chain joins TRBV4-2 and TRBJ2-1; the D gene is possibly TRBD2 (6 bases). The V gene lost 4 bases and the J gene lost 4 bases, with 8 bases spanning the gap. This CDR3 is built from 13 residues. CDR1 and CDR2 from the germline V gene are LGHNA and YNFKEQ. This chain's CDR3 is CASSRAGYNEQFF. The CDR3 nucleotides are TGTGCCAGCAGCCGCGCGGGGTACAATGAGCAGTTCTTC.